Following are 5 T cell receptor beta chains from one sample sequenced in a study of cytomegalovirus exposure and HLA in healthy donors. The study ran its PCR with 60 Vbeta and 13 Jbeta primers. Assay used: immunoSEQ multiplex PCR; TCRdb lists only in-frame clones, some missing. This listing includes more than 40,000 clones. Sequencing was carried out using PBMCs. These TCRs come from a woman in her forties in good health and CMV-seronegative.

The chain uses TRBV4-1 and TRBJ2-1, with 13 bases that match TRBD2. The CDR3 loop spans 17 amino acids. Germline V gene lookup returns CDR1 MGHRA and CDR2 YSYEKL. J gave up 7 bases and V 3 bases, and 9 bases lay outside the gene matches. This CDR3 is CASSHSTGTSGKNEQFF. As DNA, the CDR3 is TGCGCCAGCAGCCATTCTACCGGGACTAGCGGGAAGAATGAGCAGTTCTTC.

CDR3 amino acids: CASSVAGGLAGEQYF. The CDR3 bases are TGTGCCAGCAGCGTAGCCGGGGGACTAGCGGGCGAGCAGTACTTC. The chain uses TRBV9 and TRBJ2-7; 12 nucleotides align to TRBD2. The V and J ends lost 0 bases and 6 bases, in that order; junction bases with no gene match: 4. The CDR3 sequence is 15 residues long. The germline V gene has CDR1 SGDLS and CDR2 YYNGEE.

The rearrangement uses TRBV7-2 and TRBJ2-4; TRBD2 is a possible D gene (6 bases). Trimming took off 0 bases at V and 11 bases at J, with 14 bases between the two ends. Germline assignment: CDR1 SGHTA and CDR2 FQGNSA. The CDR3 has 14 amino acids. The CDR3 DNA reads as TGTGCCAGCAGCTTAGCGCGGGGCCAAGGTTTTCAGTACTTC. Amino acid sequence: CASSLARGQGFQYF.

This sequence joins TRBV6-5 and TRBJ2-7; weak D call: TRBD1 (5 bases). The CDR3 contains 12 residues. Per germline, CDR1 MNHEY and CDR2 SVGAGI. Trimming pared 7 bases from V and 4 bases from J, leaving 11 bases between. The CDR3 loop reads CASKYRSYEQYF. The CDR3 nucleotides are TGTGCCAGCAAGTACAGGTCGTACGAGCAGTACTTC.

The CDR3 DNA reads TGTGCCAGCAGCTTAGACGGTCCCGGGACAGGGCCCTACGAGCAGTACTTC. Amino acid sequence: CASSLDGPGTGPYEQYF. J is TRBJ2-7 and V is TRBV11-2; 9 bases are shared with TRBD1. The V gene end was trimmed by 0 bases and the J gene end by 2 bases; junction bases not matched to a gene: 8. The CDR3 runs to 17 residues. Germline CDR1 SGHAT, CDR2 FQNNGV.